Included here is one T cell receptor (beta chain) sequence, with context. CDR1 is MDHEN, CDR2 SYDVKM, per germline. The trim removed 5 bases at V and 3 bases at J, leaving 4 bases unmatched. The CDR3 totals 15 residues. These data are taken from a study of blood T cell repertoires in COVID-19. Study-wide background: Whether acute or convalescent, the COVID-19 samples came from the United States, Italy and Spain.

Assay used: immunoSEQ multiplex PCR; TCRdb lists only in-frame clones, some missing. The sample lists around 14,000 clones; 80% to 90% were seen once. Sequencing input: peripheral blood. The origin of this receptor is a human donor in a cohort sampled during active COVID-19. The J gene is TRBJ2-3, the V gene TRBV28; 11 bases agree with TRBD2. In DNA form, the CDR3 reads TGTGCCAGCAGTAAACTAGCGGGAGAGACAGATACGCAGTATTTT. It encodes CASSKLAGETDTQYF.